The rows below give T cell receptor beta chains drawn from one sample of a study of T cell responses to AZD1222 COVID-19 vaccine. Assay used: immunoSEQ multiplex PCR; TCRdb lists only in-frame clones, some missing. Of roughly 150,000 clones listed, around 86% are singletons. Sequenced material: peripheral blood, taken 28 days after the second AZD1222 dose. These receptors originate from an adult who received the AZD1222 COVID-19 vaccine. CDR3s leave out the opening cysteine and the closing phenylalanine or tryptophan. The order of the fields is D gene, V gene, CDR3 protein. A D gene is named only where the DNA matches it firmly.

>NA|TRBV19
ASSISGTAVSGNTIY
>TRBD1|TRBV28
ASSSTGGGQPQH
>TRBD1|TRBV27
ASSLYSTGRSTDTQY
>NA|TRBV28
ASSPSTGELF
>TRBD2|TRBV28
ASTHPGGEQF
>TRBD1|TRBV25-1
ASSEYDRANEKLF
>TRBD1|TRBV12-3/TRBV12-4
ASGRGLEKLF
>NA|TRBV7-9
ASSSPRARYGYT
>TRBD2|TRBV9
ASRLGSGRSEETQY
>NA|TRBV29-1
SVEVGQHQPQH
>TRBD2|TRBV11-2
ASSLFREAHNEQF